The T cell receptor (beta chain) under discussion was sequenced for a study of siplizumab effects on memory and regulatory T cells. A single count supports this clone. Antigen: not known. Germline V gene lookup returns CDR1 SEHNR and CDR2 FQNEAQ (reference sequence). The CDR3 runs to 15 residues. V trimming: 5 bases; J trimming: 2 bases; junction bases outside the gene matches: 9. Around 100,000 TCR templates underwent assay in every sample. Produced via immunoSEQ multiplex PCR; TCRdb's table is partial and in-frame only. The sample has some 80,000 clones; approximately 95% are singletons. Points from the study as a whole: The naive T cell population seemed more diverse than memory cells and seemed a major contributor to the alloresponse.

The sequenced material came from CD8+ T cells sorted from blood. The chain couples TRBV7-9 to TRBJ2-7, with 7 bases fitting TRBD1. The source of this sequence is a human donor in good health. The CDR3 DNA is TGTGCCAGCAGCCACACGACAGGGTTAACCTACGAGCAGTACTTC. This translates into CASSHTTGLTYEQYF.